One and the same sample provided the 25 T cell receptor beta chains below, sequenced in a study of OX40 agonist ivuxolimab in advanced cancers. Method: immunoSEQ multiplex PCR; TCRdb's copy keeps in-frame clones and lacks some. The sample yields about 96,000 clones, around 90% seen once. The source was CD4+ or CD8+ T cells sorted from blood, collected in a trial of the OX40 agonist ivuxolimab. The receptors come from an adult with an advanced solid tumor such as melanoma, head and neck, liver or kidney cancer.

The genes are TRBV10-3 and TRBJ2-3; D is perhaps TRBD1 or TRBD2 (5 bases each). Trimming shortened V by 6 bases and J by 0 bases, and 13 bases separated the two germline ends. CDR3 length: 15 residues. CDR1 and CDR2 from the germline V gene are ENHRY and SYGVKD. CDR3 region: CAISRDGTSTDTQYF. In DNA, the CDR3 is TGTGCCATCAGCAGGGACGGAACTAGCACAGATACGCAGTATTTT.

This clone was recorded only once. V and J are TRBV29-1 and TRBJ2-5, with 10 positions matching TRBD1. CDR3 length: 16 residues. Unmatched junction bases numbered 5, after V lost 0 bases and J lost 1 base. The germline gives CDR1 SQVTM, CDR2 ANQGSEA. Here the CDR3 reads CSVEDTGTGAQETQYF. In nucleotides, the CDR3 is TGCAGCGTTGAAGATACCGGGACAGGGGCCCAAGAGACCCAGTACTTC.

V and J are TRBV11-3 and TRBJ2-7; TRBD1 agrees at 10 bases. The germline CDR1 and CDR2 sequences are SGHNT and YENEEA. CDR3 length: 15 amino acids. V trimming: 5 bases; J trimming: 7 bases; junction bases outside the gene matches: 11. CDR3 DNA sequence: TGTGCCAGCAGCCCCCGACAGGGGGCTTGGAATGAGCAGTACTTC. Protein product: CASSPRQGAWNEQYF.

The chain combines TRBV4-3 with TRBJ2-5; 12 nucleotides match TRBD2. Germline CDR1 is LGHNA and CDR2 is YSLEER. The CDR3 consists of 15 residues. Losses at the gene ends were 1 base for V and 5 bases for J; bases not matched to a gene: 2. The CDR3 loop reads CASSQAGTSGETQYF. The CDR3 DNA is TGCGCCAGCAGCCAAGCCGGGACTAGCGGGGAGACCCAGTACTTC.

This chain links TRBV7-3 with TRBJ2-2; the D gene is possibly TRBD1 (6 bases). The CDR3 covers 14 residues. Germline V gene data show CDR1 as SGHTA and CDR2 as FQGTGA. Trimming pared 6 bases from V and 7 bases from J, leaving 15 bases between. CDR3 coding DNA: TGTGCCAGCAGTCAAAACAGGGTCGGCGGGGAGCTGTTTTTT. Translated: CASSQNRVGGELFF. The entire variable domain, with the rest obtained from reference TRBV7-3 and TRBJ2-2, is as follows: GAGVSQTPSNKVTEKGKYVELRCDPISGHTALYWYRQSLGQGPEFLIYFQGTGAADDSGLPNDRFFAVRPEGSVSTLKIQRTERGDSAVYLCASSQNRVGGELFFGEGSRLTVL.

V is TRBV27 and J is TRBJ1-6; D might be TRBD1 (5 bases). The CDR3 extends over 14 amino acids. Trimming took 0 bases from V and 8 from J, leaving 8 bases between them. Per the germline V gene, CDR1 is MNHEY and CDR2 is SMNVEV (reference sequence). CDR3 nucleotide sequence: TGTGCCAGCAGTTTATCGGGGGAGGATTCACCCCTCCACTTT. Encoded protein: CASSLSGEDSPLHF.

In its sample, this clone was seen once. The CDR3 DNA reads as TGTGCCAGCAGCTTATCCGTCACTAGCGGGAGGCCCCAGTACTTC. Residues: CASSLSVTSGRPQYF. V usage is TRBV7-2 and J usage is TRBJ2-7, with TRBD2 identical over 12 bases. Germline CDR1 is SGHTA and CDR2 is FQGNSA. Trimming took 2 bases from V and 10 from J; bases not matched to a gene: 9. The CDR3 loop spans 15 amino acids.

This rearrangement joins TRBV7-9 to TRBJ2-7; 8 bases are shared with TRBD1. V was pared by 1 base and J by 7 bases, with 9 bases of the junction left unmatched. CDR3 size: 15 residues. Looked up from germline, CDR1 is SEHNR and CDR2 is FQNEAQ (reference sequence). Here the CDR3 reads CASSLEARGLGEQYF. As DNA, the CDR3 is TGTGCCAGCAGCTTAGAGGCCAGGGGGCTGGGGGAGCAGTACTTC.

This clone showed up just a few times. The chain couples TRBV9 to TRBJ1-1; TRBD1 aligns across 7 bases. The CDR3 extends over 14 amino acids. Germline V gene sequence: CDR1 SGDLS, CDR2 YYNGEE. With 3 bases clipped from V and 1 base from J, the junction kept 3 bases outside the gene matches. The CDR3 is CASSARQGNTEAFF. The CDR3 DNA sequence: TGTGCCAGCAGCGCCCGACAGGGGAACACTGAAGCTTTCTTT.

The CDR3 loop is CASSPGSAGDSEQFF. CDR3 in DNA: TGTGCCAGCAGCCCAGGATCTGCCGGCGATAGTGAGCAGTTCTTC. The rearrangement joins TRBV4-2 to TRBJ2-1; D ambiguous. The CDR3 is 15 residues long. Germline lookup yields CDR1 LGHNA and CDR2 YNFKEQ. Trimming cost V 4 bases and J 9 bases, with 19 bases left between them.

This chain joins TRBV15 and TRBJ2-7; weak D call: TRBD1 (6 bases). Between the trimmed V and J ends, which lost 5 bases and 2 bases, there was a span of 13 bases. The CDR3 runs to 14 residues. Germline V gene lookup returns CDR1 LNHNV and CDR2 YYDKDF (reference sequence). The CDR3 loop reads CATSAIGGPYEQYF. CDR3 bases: TGTGCCACCAGCGCTATTGGGGGCCCCTACGAGCAGTACTTC.

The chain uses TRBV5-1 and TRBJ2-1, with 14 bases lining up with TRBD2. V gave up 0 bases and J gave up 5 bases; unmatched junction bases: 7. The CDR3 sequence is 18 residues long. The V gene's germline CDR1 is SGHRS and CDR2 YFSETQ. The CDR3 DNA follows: TGCGCCAGCAGCTTGGCCGGGACTAGCGGGAGAAACAACAATGAGCAGTTCTTC. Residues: CASSLAGTSGRNNNEQFF.

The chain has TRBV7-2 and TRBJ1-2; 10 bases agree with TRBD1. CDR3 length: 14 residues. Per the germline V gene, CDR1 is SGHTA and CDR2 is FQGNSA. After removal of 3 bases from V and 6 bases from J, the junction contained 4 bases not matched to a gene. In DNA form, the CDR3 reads TGTGCCAGCAGCTTGGAGACAGGGGGCGATGGCTACACCTTC. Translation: CASSLETGGDGYTF. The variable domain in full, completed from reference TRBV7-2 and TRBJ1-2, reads GAGVSQSPSNKVTEKGKDVELRCDPISGHTALYWYRQSLGQGLEFLIYFQGNSAPDKSGLPSDRFSAERTGGSVSTLTIQRTQQEDSAVYLCASSLETGGDGYTFGSGTRLTVV.

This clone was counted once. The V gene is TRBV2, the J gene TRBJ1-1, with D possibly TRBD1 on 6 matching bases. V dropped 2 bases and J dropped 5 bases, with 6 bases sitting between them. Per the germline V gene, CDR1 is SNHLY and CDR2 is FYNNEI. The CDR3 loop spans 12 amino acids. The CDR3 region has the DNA TGTGCCAGCAGTGAAAGGGGGACTGAAGCTTTCTTT. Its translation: CASSERGTEAFF.

The CDR3 sequence is CASSPLSDPSYEQYF. In DNA, the CDR3 is TGTGCCAGCAGCCCCCTCTCTGACCCCTCCTACGAGCAGTACTTC. The gene calls are TRBV7-6 and TRBJ2-7; D gene uncertain. The CDR3 is 15 amino acids. V was pared by 5 bases and J by 0 bases, with 14 bases between. CDR1 and CDR2 from the germline V gene are SGHVS and FNYEAQ.

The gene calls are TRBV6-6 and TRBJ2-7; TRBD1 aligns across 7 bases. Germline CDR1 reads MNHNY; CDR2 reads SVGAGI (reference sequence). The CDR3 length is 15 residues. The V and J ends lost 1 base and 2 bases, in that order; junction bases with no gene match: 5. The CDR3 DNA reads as TGTGCCAGCAGTTACTTGCCTGGGACAGCCTACGAGCAGTACTTC. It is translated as CASSYLPGTAYEQYF.

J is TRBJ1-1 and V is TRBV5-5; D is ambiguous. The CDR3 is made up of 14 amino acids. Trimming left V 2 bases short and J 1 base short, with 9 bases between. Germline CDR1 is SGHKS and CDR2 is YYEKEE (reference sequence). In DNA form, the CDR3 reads TGTGCCAGCAGCTTAGGCGGGTGGAACACTGAAGCTTTCTTT. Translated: CASSLGGWNTEAFF.

CDR3 coding DNA: TGTGCCAGCAGCTCTGGACTGATCCAGCATTTT. Protein product: CASSSGLIQHF. V is TRBV7-9 and J is TRBJ1-5; no definite D call. Germline V CDR1 and CDR2: SEHNR, FQNEAQ (reference sequence). V lost 4 bases and J 12 bases, leaving 10 bases between the germline ends. This CDR3 is built from 11 residues.

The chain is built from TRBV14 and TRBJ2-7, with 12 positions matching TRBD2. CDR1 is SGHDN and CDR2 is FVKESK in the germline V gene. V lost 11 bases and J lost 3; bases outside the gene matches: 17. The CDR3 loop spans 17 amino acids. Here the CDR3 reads CAPRPRASGRASYEQYF. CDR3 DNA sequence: TGTGCCCCCAGGCCCCGCGCTAGCGGGAGGGCCAGCTACGAGCAGTACTTC.

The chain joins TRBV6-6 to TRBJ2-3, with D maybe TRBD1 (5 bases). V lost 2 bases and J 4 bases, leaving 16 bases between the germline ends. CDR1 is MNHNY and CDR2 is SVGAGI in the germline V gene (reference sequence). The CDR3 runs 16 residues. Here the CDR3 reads CASSYGRAFAADTQYF. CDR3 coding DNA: TGTGCCAGCAGTTACGGCAGGGCGTTTGCGGCAGATACGCAGTATTTT.

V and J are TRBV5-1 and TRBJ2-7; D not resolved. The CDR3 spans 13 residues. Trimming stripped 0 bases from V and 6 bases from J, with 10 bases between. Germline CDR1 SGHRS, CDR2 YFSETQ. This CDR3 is CASSLAWLSEQYF. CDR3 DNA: TGCGCCAGCAGCTTGGCCTGGCTTTCCGAGCAGTACTTC.

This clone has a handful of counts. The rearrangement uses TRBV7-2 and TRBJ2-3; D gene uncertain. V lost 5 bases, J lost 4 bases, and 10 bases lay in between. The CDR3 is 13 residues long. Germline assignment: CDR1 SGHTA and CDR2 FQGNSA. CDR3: CASSRLGADTQYF. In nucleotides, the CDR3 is TGTGCCAGCAGCCGTCTTGGGGCAGATACGCAGTATTTT.

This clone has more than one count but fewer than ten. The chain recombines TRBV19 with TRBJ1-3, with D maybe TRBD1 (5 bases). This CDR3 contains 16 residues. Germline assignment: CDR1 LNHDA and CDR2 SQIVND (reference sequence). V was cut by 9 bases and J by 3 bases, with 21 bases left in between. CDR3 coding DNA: TGTGCCAGCCTACCCCGGGACGCAGGTAGTGGAAACACCATATATTTT. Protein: CASLPRDAGSGNTIYF.

DNA of the CDR3: TGTGCCAGCAGTCCGCGCAGCCACACCGGGGAGCTGTTTTTT. The encoded protein is CASSPRSHTGELFF. This chain joins TRBV11-3 and TRBJ2-2; unclear D gene. V was trimmed by 6 bases and J by 3 bases, leaving 11 bases between them. CDR1 and CDR2 from the germline V gene are SGHNT and YENEEA. This CDR3 spans 14 amino acids.

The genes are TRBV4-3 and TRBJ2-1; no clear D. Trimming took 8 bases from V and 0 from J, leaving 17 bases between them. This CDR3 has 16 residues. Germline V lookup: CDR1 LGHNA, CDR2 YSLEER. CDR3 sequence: CASCFRTFSSYNEQFF. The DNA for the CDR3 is TGCGCCAGCTGTTTTCGGACCTTTAGCTCCTACAATGAGCAGTTCTTC.